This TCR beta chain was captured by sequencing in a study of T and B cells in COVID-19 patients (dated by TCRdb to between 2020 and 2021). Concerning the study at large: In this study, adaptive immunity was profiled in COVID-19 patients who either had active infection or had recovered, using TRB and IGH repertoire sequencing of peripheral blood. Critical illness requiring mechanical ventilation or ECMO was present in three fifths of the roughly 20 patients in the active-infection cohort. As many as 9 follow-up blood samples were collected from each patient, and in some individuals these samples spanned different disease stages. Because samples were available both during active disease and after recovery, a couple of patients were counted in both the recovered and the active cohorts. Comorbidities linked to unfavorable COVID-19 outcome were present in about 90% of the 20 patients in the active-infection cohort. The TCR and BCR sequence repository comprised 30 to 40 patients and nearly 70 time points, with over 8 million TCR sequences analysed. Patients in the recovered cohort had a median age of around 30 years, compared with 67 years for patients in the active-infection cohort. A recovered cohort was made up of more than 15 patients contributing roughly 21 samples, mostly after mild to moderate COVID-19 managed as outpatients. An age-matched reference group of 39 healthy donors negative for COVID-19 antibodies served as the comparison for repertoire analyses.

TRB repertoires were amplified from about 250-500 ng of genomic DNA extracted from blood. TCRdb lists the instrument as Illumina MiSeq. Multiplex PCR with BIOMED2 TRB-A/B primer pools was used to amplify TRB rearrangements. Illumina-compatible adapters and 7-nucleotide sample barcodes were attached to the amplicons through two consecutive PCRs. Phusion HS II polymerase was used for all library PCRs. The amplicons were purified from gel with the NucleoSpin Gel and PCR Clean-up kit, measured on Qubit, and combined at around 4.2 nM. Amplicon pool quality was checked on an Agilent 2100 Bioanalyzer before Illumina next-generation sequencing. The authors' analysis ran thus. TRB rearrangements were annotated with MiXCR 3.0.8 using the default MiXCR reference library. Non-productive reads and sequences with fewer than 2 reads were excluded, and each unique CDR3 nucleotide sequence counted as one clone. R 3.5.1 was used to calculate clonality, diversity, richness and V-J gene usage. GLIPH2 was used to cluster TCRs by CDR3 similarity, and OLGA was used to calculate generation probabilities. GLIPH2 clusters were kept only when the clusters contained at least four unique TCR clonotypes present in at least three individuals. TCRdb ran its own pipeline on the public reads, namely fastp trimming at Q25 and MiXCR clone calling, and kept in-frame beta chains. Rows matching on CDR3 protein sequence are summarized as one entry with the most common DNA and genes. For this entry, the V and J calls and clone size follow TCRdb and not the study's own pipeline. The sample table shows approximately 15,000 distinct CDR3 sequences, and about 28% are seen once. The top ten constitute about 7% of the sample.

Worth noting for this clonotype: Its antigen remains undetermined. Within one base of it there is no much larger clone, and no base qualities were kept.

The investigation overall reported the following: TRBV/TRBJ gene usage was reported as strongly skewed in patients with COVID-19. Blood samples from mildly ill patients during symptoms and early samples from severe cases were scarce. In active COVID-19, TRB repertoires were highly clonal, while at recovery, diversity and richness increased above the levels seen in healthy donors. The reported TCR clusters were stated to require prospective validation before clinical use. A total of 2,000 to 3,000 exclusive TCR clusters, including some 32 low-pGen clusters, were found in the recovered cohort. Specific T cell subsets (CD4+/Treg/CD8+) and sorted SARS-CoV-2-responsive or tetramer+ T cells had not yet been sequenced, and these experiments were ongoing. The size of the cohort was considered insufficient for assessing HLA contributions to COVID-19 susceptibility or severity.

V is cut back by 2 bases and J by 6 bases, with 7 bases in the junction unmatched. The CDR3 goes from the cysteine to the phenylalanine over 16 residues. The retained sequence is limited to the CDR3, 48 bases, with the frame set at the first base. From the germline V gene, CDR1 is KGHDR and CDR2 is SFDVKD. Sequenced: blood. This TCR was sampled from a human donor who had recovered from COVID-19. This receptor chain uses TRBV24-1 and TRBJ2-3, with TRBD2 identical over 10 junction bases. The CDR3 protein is CATSDSTSGMVDTQYF. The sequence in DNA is TGTGCCACCAGTGATTCCACTAGCGGGATGGTCGATACGCAGTATTTT.